This entry lists 5 T cell receptor beta chains sequenced from one sample in a study of cytomegalovirus exposure and HLA in healthy donors. PCR was performed using 60 Vbeta and 13 Jbeta primers. Repertoires were generated with immunoSEQ multiplex PCR, while TCRdb's copy carries only in-frame clones and drops some. This table holds fewer than 120,000 clones, about 80% found once. The source material was PBMCs. The origin of the receptors is a woman aged 55-69 years in good health and CMV-seropositive.

Comment on this clone: Germline and junction disagree at one end, which may indicate a read error. V usage is TRBV5-4 and J usage is TRBJ1-3; D is unclear. The CDR3 spans 15 residues. The germline V gene has CDR1 SGHNT and CDR2 YYREEE (reference sequence). This chain's CDR3 is CASSLDPSSGSTIYF. The CDR3 DNA reads TGTGCCAGCAGTCTAGACCCCAGCTCTGGAAGCACCATATATTTT.

The genes are TRBV15 and TRBJ2-2; the match to TRBD2 covers 9 bases. V gave up 1 base and J gave up 6 bases; unmatched junction bases: 3. CDR3 length: 15 residues. Germline CDR1 is LNHNV and CDR2 is YYDKDF (reference sequence). This CDR3 reads CATSRVSGRAGELFF. The CDR3 coding sequence is TGTGCCACCAGCAGAGTTAGCGGGAGAGCCGGGGAGCTGTTTTTT.

This clone came up a few times. The chain combines TRBV2 with TRBJ2-6; 12 bases are a match to TRBD2. The CDR3 loop spans 16 amino acids. J gave up 2 bases and V 9 bases, and 5 bases lay outside the gene matches. In germline, CDR1 is SNHLY, CDR2 FYNNEI. In nucleotides, the CDR3 is TGTGCCAGTTCTAGCGGGAGGGGTGCTGGGGCCAACGTCCTGACTTTC. It yields the protein CASSSGRGAGANVLTF. Looking up the rest from reference TRBV2 and TRBJ2-6 gives the full variable domain: EPEVTQTPSHQVTQMGQEVILRCVPISNHLYFYWYRQILGQKVEFLVSFYNNEISEKSEIFDDQFSVERPDGSNFTLKIRSTKLEDSAMYFCASSSGRGAGANVLTFGAGSRLTVL.

This sequence joins TRBV11-1 and TRBJ1-1, with TRBD1 as a possible D gene (5 bases). From germline, CDR1 is SGHAT and CDR2 FQDESV (reference sequence). The V and J ends lost 3 bases and 4 bases respectively, with 9 bases between them. CDR3 length equals 13 residues. The CDR3 sequence is CASSFPGGTEAFF. In DNA, the CDR3 is TGTGCCAGCAGCTTCCCGGGGGGCACTGAAGCTTTCTTT.

CDR3 in DNA: TGTGCCAGCAAACCAGGGACAGGGAAGAACACTGAAGCTTTCTTT. Amino acid sequence: CASKPGTGKNTEAFF. The chain is built from TRBV6-1 and TRBJ1-1, with 9 bases fitting TRBD1. Germline CDR1 and CDR2: MNHNS and SASEGT. V was clipped by 7 bases and J by 1 base; unmatched bases: 7. CDR3 length: 15 residues.